This T cell receptor (beta chain) stems from a study of OX40 agonist ivuxolimab in advanced cancers. Assay: immunoSEQ multiplex PCR; the TCRdb copy retains only in-frame clones and omits some. The sample yields 30,000 to 40,000 clones, 65% to 80% seen once. Germline V gene data show CDR1 as MNHNY and CDR2 as SVGAGI (reference sequence). V trimming: 6 bases; J trimming: 2 bases; junction bases outside the gene matches: 7. The CDR3 loop spans 15 amino acids. About this clone itself: What it binds is unknown.

Points from the study as a whole: The mean number of expanded clones was higher in CD8+ T cells than in CD4+.

The source of this sequence is an adult with an advanced solid tumor such as melanoma, head and neck, liver or kidney cancer. This specimen was CD4+ or CD8+ T cells sorted from blood, taken in a trial of the OX40 agonist ivuxolimab. V is TRBV6-6 and J is TRBJ1-5, with 7 positions matching TRBD1. The CDR3 is CASSPPTGGNQPQHF. The CDR3 region has the DNA TGTGCCAGCAGCCCCCCAACAGGGGGCAATCAGCCCCAGCATTTT.